A selection of T cell receptor beta chains follows, all from one sample in a study of blood T cell repertoires in COVID-19. Some clones are missing from TCRdb's copy, which holds only in-frame ones; the method was immunoSEQ multiplex PCR. The table shows 150,000 to 200,000 clones, with 60% to 85% occurring only once. The sample was peripheral blood. All receptors derive from a man aged 55 to 70 with active or convalescent COVID-19. Each CDR3 is given with its conserved first and last residue. D genes are given only for firm matches. Clone size is not always given. Where it is, it says once, few, many or a class for expanded clones.

TRBJ2-7 | NA | NA | TRBV27 | CASSFRGMRGPSYEQYF | TGTGCCAGCAGTTTTCGCGGGATGAGGGGCCCCTCCTACGAGCAGTACTTC
TRBJ2-7 | NA | TRBD1 | TRBV3-1/TRBV3-2 | CASSQARGREQYF | TGTGCCAGCAGCCAAGCCAGGGGGCGCGAGCAGTACTTC
TRBJ2-5 | NA | TRBD1 | TRBV5-1 | CASSWDSPQETQYF | TGCGCCAGCAGCTGGGACAGTCCGCAAGAGACCCAGTACTTC
TRBJ1-2 | NA | TRBD1 | TRBV11-2 | CASSFPGQGFGYTF | TGTGCCAGCAGCTTCCCCGGACAGGGGTTCGGCTACACCTTC
TRBJ1-2 | NA | NA | TRBV3-1/TRBV3-2 | CASSPLTGQTDYGYTF | TGTGCCAGCAGCCCACTAACCGGACAGACCGATTATGGCTACACCTTC
TRBJ1-2 | NA | NA | TRBV10-3 | CAISAGANYGYTF | TGTGCCATCAGTGCGGGGGCTAACTATGGCTACACCTTC
TRBJ2-5 | NA | NA | TRBV7-9 | CASSLGSQQETQYF | TGTGCCAGCAGCCTCGGGAGCCAGCAAGAGACCCAGTACTTC
TRBJ2-3 | NA | TRBD2 | TRBV5-5 | CASSHLTSGSRLYTQYF | TGTGCCAGCAGCCATTTAACTAGCGGGAGTCGGCTTTATACGCAGTATTTT
TRBJ1-4 | NA | NA | TRBV21-1 | CASSKRQGQGDREKLFF | TGTGCCAGCAGCAAAAGACAGGGACAGGGGGACCGTGAAAAACTGTTTTTT
TRBJ1-3 | once | TRBD1 | TRBV3-1/TRBV3-2 | CASRRTGGSGNTIYF | TGTGCCAGCAGACGGACAGGGGGCTCTGGAAACACCATATATTTT
TRBJ1-1 | NA | NA | TRBV7-2 | CASSLTTAAAFF | TGTGCCAGCAGCTTAACCACAGCCGCAGCTTTCTTT
TRBJ2-7 | NA | NA | TRBV3-1/TRBV3-2 | CASSQDRQMQYF | TGTGCCAGCAGCCAAGATCGACAGATGCAGTACTTC
TRBJ1-5 | NA | NA | TRBV19 | CASSIDPHQPQHF | TGTGCCAGTAGTATAGATCCTCATCAGCCCCAGCATTTT
TRBJ1-5 | few | NA | TRBV2 | CASRRDNRNQPQHF | TGTGCCAGCCGCCGGGACAACCGCAATCAGCCCCAGCATTTT
TRBJ1-2 | NA | NA | TRBV7-2 | CASSLATGQPMGGYTF | TGTGCCAGCAGCTTAGCGACAGGTCAACCTATGGGCGGCTACACCTTC
TRBJ2-7 | NA | NA | TRBV28 | CASSRQDSYEQYF | TGTGCCAGCAGCAGACAGGACTCCTACGAGCAGTACTTC
TRBJ2-1 | NA | NA | TRBV5-4 | CASKRSGSNEQFF | TGTGCCAGCAAGAGGAGTGGTTCGAATGAGCAGTTCTTC
TRBJ1-2 | NA | TRBD1 | TRBV28 | CASRSDRGSGYTF | TGTGCCAGCAGGTCGGACAGGGGCAGTGGCTACACCTTC
TRBJ1-1 | few | TRBD1 | TRBV7-2 | CATNDRGVNTEAFF | TGTGCCACCAACGACAGGGGCGTGAACACTGAAGCTTTCTTT
TRBJ2-7 | many | NA | TRBV28 | CASSLTGRASYEQYF | TGTGCCAGCAGTTTAACGGGCAGGGCCTCCTACGAGCAGTACTTC
TRBJ2-1 | NA | TRBD1 | TRBV24-1 | CATSLDRGRNEQFF | TGTGCCACCAGCCTGGACAGGGGACGGAATGAGCAGTTCTTC
TRBJ1-6 | NA | NA | TRBV11-2 | CASSLDGTSNSPLHF | TGTGCCAGCAGCTTAGATGGGACAAGTAATTCACCCCTCCACTTT
TRBJ1-5 | NA | NA | TRBV20-1 | CSASMGSDQPQHF | TGCAGTGCTAGTATGGGGAGTGATCAGCCCCAGCATTTT